Listed below are T cell receptor beta chains from one sample, sequenced in a study of shared clonotypes between healthy human individuals. TCRdb keeps only in-frame clones here, not all; method: immunoSEQ multiplex PCR. The table includes around 550,000 clones, roughly 95% detected once. Sequenced: naive CD4+ T cells sorted from blood. The receptors originated from a woman in her thirties in good health. CDR3s include the opening cysteine and the closing phenylalanine or tryptophan. The D gene is left open where the match is weak. Size is omitted from some rows. Given values are once, few, many or a class for expanded clones.

V gene	J gene	CDR3 length	clone size	D gene	CDR3 DNA	CDR3 protein
TRBV13	TRBJ2-1	17	-	TRBD2	TGTGCCAGCAGCTCCCTCGGACTAGCGGGAGACTACAATGAGCAGTTCTTC	CASSSLGLAGDYNEQFF
TRBV7-9	TRBJ1-4	19	-	TRBD1	TGTGCCACCCCCTATCTCCGGACAGGGGGCTCGGGTACTAATGAAAAACTGTTTTTT	CATPYLRTGGSGTNEKLFF
TRBV28	TRBJ1-3	15	-	-	TGTGCCAGCAGGACTCCGGGGAGTGGGGGAAACACCATATATTTT	CASRTPGSGGNTIYF
TRBV6-5	TRBJ2-7	11	-	-	TGTGCCATCAGTGGGGGCGACGAGCAGTACTTC	CAISGGDEQYF
TRBV19	TRBJ2-2	16	once	TRBD1	TGTGCCAGTAGCCGGACCGGGACAGGGAACACCGGGGAGCTGTTTTTT	CASSRTGTGNTGELFF
TRBV7-8	TRBJ2-2	16	once	-	TGTGCCAGCAGCCCTTGGACAGCGACGGGCACCGGGGAGCTGTTTTTT	CASSPWTATGTGELFF
TRBV25-1	TRBJ2-2	14	-	TRBD1	TGTGCCAGCAGTGAGGCAGGGGGCACCGGGGAGCTGTTTTTT	CASSEAGGTGELFF
TRBV5-4	TRBJ1-1	12	-	-	TGTGCCAGCAGCTCTCGAAACACTGAAGCTTTCTTT	CASSSRNTEAFF
TRBV28	TRBJ1-5	16	-	TRBD1	TGTGCCAGCAGTGAACCTACCGGGACAGACAATCAGCCCCAGCATTTT	CASSEPTGTDNQPQHF
TRBV19	TRBJ2-2	15	-	TRBD2	TGTGCCAGTGACTCTAGCGGGAGCAAAACCGGGGAGCTGTTTTTT	CASDSSGSKTGELFF
TRBV4-1	TRBJ2-5	16	-	TRBD1	TGCGCCAGCAGCCCTCCAAGGGGGCAGGGGAAGAAGACCCAGTACTTC	CASSPPRGQGKKTQYF
TRBV28	TRBJ2-7	14	once	TRBD1	TGTGCCAGCAGTTTAGACAGGGTCTCCTACGAGCAGTACTTC	CASSLDRVSYEQYF
TRBV28	TRBJ1-2	16	-	-	TGTGCCAGCAGTTTACGAGTTTTACAGGGAAGGGATGGCTACACCTTC	CASSLRVLQGRDGYTF
TRBV28	TRBJ2-3	14	-	-	TGTGCCAGCAGTTACAGCCCAAACACAGATACGCAGTATTTT	CASSYSPNTDTQYF
TRBV5-1	TRBJ2-7	15	-	-	TGCGCCACCAAATCGCATGGGGAGATCGTCGCCGAGCAGTACTTC	CATKSHGEIVAEQYF
TRBV29-1	TRBJ1-1	14	-	TRBD1	TGCAGCGCTACAGGGGGCGCCGGGAACACTGAAGCTTTCTTT	CSATGGAGNTEAFF
TRBV23-1	TRBJ2-3	18	-	-	TGCGCCAGCAGTCAATATTTATCTAGGAAGGGAAAGGTAGATACGCAGTATTTT	CASSQYLSRKGKVDTQYF
TRBV10-2	TRBJ1-1	16	-	TRBD1	TGCGCCAGCAGTGACCCCCGGGACAGGGCGAACACTGAAGCTTTCTTT	CASSDPRDRANTEAFF